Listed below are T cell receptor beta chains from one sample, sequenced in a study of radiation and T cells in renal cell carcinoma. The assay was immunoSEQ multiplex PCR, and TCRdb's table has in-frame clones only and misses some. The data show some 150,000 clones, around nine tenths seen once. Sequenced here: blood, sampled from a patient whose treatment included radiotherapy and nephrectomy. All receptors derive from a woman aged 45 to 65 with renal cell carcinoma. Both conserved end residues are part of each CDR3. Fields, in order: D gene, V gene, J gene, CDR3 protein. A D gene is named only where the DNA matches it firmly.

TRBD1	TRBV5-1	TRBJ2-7	CASSLSSGTGVYEQYF
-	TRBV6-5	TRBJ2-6	CASSPGVAGANVLTF
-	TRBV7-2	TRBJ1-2	CASSLGNSPGGYTF
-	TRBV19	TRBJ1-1	CASSVWNTEAFF
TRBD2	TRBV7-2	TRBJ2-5	CASSLAGTSGQETQYF
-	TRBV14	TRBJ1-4	CASSQDHGEKLFF
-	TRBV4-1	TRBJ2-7	CASSQEGGRYYEQYF
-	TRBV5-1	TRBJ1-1	CASSLAPRADEAFF
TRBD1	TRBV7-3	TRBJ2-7	CASSPDRDGYEQYF
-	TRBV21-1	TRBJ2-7	CASSNPYYEQYF
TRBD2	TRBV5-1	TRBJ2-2	CASSLGGGNTGELFF
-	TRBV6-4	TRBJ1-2	CASSEDGGYGYTF
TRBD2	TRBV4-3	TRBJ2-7	CASSQEWGLVSYEQYF
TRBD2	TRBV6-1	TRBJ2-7	CASRREGVSRYEQYF
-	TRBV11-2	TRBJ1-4	CASSPQGGTNEKLFF
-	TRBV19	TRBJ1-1	CASSITTTEAFF
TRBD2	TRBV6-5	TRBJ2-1	CASMNERGGQEQFF
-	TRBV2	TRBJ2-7	CASLGGSYEQYF
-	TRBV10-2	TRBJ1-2	CATHREGSYTF
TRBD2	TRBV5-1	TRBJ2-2	CASSLRTSGGLPNTGELFF
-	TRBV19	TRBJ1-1	CASSIAGGNTEAFF
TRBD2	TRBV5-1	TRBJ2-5	CASKSSGGPLETQYF
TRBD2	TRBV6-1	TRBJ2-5	CASSEVAGGRNQETQYF
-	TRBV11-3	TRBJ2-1	CASSKGLNNEQFF
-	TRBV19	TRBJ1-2	CASSIYGSPSGGYTF
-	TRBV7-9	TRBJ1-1	CASSLEWYTEAFF
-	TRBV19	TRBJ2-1	CASSGGLREQFF
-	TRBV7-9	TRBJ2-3	CASSLRAAPTDTQYF
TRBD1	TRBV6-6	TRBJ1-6	CASSYSGQGNSPLHF
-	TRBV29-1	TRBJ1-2	CSVAHDTDYGYTF
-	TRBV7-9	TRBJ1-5	CASTSEGQPQHF
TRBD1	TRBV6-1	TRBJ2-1	CASSARPGQGGNEQFF
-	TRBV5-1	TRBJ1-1	CASSLAVWAGVRNTEAFF
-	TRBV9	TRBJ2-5	CASSVKGEETQYF
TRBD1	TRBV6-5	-	CASSPEGASYEQYF
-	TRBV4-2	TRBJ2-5	CASSQDWARETQYF
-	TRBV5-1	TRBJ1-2	CASSFGTVPDYGYTF
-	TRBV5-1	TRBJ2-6	CASSLEGSAGANVLTF
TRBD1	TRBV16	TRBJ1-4	CASSQSPSGQALSTNEKLFF
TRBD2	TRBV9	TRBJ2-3	CASSVSGGPPSTDTQYF
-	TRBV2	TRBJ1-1	CASNGLMNTEAFF
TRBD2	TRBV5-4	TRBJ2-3	CASSLKLAGGTDTQYF
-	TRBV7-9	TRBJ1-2	CASSPPQGNYGYTF
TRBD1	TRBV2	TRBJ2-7	CASDKGQPSYEQYF
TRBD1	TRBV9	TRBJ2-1	CASSVDRGPVYEQFF
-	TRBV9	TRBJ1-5	CASSFGGDQPQHF
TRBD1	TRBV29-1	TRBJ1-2	CSVDWAGGGYGYTF
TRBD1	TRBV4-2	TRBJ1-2	CASRDRESANYGYTF